A single sample is the source of the 30 T cell receptor beta chains below, sequenced in a study of blood T cell repertoires in COVID-19. TCRdb's copy holds only in-frame clones and misses some; the assay was immunoSEQ multiplex PCR. The sample has some 190,000 clones, 80% seen once; the top ten hold around 15%. The sequencing sample was made of PBMCs or T cells enriched from blood (not recorded which). The receptors shown here come from a man aged 60-69 years who had been exposed to COVID-19.

V usage is TRBV3-1 (or the pseudogene TRBV3-2) and J usage is TRBJ1-1; the D gene is possibly TRBD1 (6 bases). The germline CDR1 and CDR2 sequences are LGHDT and YNNKEL (reference sequence). Trimming took off 4 bases at V and 3 bases at J, with 12 bases between the two ends. This CDR3 comprises 14 residues. The CDR3 nucleotides read TGTGCCAGCAGCCTAGGGACAATCTACACTGAAGCTTTCTTT. Its protein product is CASSLGTIYTEAFF.

V gene TRBV6-1 combines with J gene TRBJ2-7; 7 bases map to TRBD1. Germline assignment: CDR1 MNHNS and CDR2 SASEGT. The CDR3 runs to 15 residues. V dropped 1 base and J dropped 2; count of bases not matched to a gene: 5. The DNA for the CDR3 is TGTGCCAGCAGTGAAGTTGGGGGACAGACCTACGAGCAGTACTTC. Translating it yields CASSEVGGQTYEQYF.

V is TRBV9 and J is TRBJ2-3, with D possibly being TRBD1 (6 bases). Trimming removed 6 bases from V and 3 bases from J, with 11 bases in between. The CDR3 spans 13 residues. Germline V gene sequence: CDR1 SGDLS, CDR2 YYNGEE. CDR3 loop: CASNPTGTDTQYF. The CDR3 DNA sequence: TGTGCCAGCAATCCCACAGGGACAGATACGCAGTATTTT.

The chain carries TRBV9 and TRBJ2-2; D is perhaps TRBD2 (6 bases). Per germline, CDR1 SGDLS and CDR2 YYNGEE. Deletions cut 0 bases from V and 4 bases from J, with 7 bases between. The CDR3 consists of 14 residues. As DNA, the CDR3 is TGTGCCAGCAGCGTAGGCGGGACCACCGGGGAGCTGTTTTTT. Protein: CASSVGGTTGELFF.

The gene calls are TRBV6-5 and TRBJ2-1; tentatively, D is TRBD2 (5 bases). CDR3 length equals 11 residues. Per the germline V gene, CDR1 is MNHEY and CDR2 is SVGAGI. V dropped 7 bases and J dropped 10 bases, with 11 bases sitting between them. CDR3 amino acids: CASNTPSEQFF. CDR3 nucleotides: TGTGCCAGCAACACCCCTAGCGAGCAGTTCTTC.

Regarding this clone: The identical CDR3 is also encoded by other nucleotide sequences in the sample. The rearrangement joins TRBV5-1 to TRBJ2-3, with unresolved D. V was pared by 0 bases and J by 1 base, with 3 bases between. This CDR3 region has 13 residues. The germline V gene has CDR1 SGHRS and CDR2 YFSETQ. CDR3 in amino acids: CASSLAGTDTQYF. In nucleotides, the CDR3 is TGCGCCAGCAGCTTGGCCGGCACAGATACGCAGTATTTT.

This chain joins TRBV7-2 and TRBJ2-4; 8 bases map to TRBD1. V lost 0 bases, J lost 8 bases, and 6 bases stayed unmatched. The CDR3 loop spans 15 amino acids. CDR1 is SGHTA and CDR2 is FQGNSA in the germline V gene. The CDR3 sequence: CASSLAKTGVDIQYF. In nucleotides, the CDR3 is TGTGCCAGCAGCTTAGCGAAGACAGGGGTGGACATTCAGTACTTC.

The V gene is TRBV19, the J gene TRBJ1-2, with 9 bases that match TRBD1. V trimming: 4 bases; J trimming: 3 bases; junction bases outside the gene matches: 6. CDR3 size: 15 residues. Per germline, CDR1 LNHDA and CDR2 SQIVND (reference sequence). CDR3 in amino acids: CASSSDRGYDYGYTF. The CDR3 nucleotides are TGTGCCAGTAGTAGTGACAGGGGGTACGACTATGGCTACACCTTC.

This sequence joins TRBV3-1 (or the pseudogene TRBV3-2) and TRBJ2-7, with TRBD1 matching over 10 bases. J lost 8 bases, V lost 1 base, and 17 bases had no gene match. The CDR3 runs 18 residues. Germline V gene sequence: CDR1 LGHDT, CDR2 YNNKEL (reference sequence). In DNA, the CDR3 is TGTGCCAGCAGCCAAGGCCTAGGGGGGGACAGGGGCCGTTGGAAGCAGTACTTC. It is translated as CASSQGLGGDRGRWKQYF.

The genes are TRBV5-4 and TRBJ1-5; no definite D call. This CDR3 is 16 amino acids long. The V gene lost 2 bases and the J gene lost 0 bases, with 12 bases spanning the gap. Germline CDR1 is SGHNT and CDR2 is YYREEE (reference sequence). The chain's CDR3 is CASSFGPRDSNQPQHF. CDR3 DNA: TGTGCCAGCAGCTTCGGTCCGAGGGATAGCAATCAGCCCCAGCATTTT.

This clone was seen only a few times. The chain carries TRBV24-1 and TRBJ2-2, with D possibly being TRBD1 (6 bases). CDR1 is KGHDR, CDR2 SFDVKD, per germline. The CDR3 length is 16 residues. V gave up 5 bases and J gave up 0 bases, with 12 bases separating them. CDR3 sequence (DNA): TGTGCCACCAGTGTCTGGACAGCGGCGAACACCGGGGAGCTGTTTTTT. The encoded protein is CATSVWTAANTGELFF.

The V call is TRBV5-1, the J call TRBJ2-5; 7 bases are shared with TRBD2. The CDR3 totals 14 residues. V lost 3 bases to trimming and J lost 5 bases; unmatched junction nucleotides: 7. Germline values: CDR1 SGHRS, CDR2 YFSETQ. The CDR3 sequence is CASSWGGDGETQYF. Here the CDR3 DNA reads TGCGCCAGCAGCTGGGGGGGAGACGGGGAGACCCAGTACTTC.

This clone was observed a few times. The V gene is TRBV5-1, the J gene TRBJ2-2, with a tentative D call TRBD2 (6 bases). V lost 0 bases, J lost 5 bases, and 14 bases lay in between. CDR1 is SGHRS, CDR2 YFSETQ, per germline. There are 16 residues in the CDR3. CDR3 in DNA: TGCGCCAGCAGCTTGGACCAGCGGGTGGTAACCGGGGAGCTGTTTTTT. It is translated as CASSLDQRVVTGELFF.

The rearrangement uses TRBV2 and TRBJ1-3, with 8 bases aligning to TRBD1. Trimming took 5 bases from V and 4 from J; bases not matched to a gene: 10. The CDR3 length is 16 residues. Germline assignment: CDR1 SNHLY and CDR2 FYNNEI. The CDR3 sequence is CASSHDRGVRGNTIYF. In DNA form, the CDR3 reads TGTGCCAGCAGTCACGACAGGGGTGTTAGAGGAAACACCATATATTTT. Drawing the rest from reference TRBV2 and TRBJ1-3, the complete variable domain is EPEVTQTPSHQVTQMGQEVILRCVPISNHLYFYWYRQILGQKVEFLVSFYNNEISEKSEIFDDQFSVERPDGSNFTLKIRSTKLEDSAMYFCASSHDRGVRGNTIYFGEGSWLTVV.

The V and J genes are TRBV19 and TRBJ2-6; perhaps TRBD2 as D (6 bases). Per the germline V gene, CDR1 is LNHDA and CDR2 is SQIVND (reference sequence). Trimming left V 6 bases short and J 0 bases short, with 9 bases between. The CDR3 runs 15 residues. The CDR3 nucleotides are TGTGCCAGTAGCGGGAGCTTCTCTGGGGCCAACGTCCTGACTTTC. It is translated as CASSGSFSGANVLTF.

This chain connects TRBV5-6 to TRBJ2-3, with D maybe TRBD1 (6 bases). This CDR3 comprises 12 residues. Deletions cut 4 bases from V and 10 bases from J, with 13 bases between. The germline V gene encodes CDR1 SGHDT and CDR2 YYEEEE. CDR3 sequence reads: CASSPQGFAQYF. The CDR3 region has the DNA TGTGCCAGCAGCCCACAGGGTTTCGCGCAGTATTTT. Full variable domain (remainder filled in from reference TRBV5-6 and TRBJ2-3): DAGVTQSPTHLIKTRGQQVTLRCSPKSGHDTVSWYQQALGQGPQFIFQYYEEEERQRGNFPDRFSGHQFPNYSSELNVNALLLGDSALYLCASSPQGFAQYFGPGTRLTVL.

V gene TRBV9 combines with J gene TRBJ2-3; maybe TRBD2 (5 bases). Germline V gene data show CDR1 as SGDLS and CDR2 as YYNGEE. Between the trimmed V and J ends, which lost 3 bases and 1 base, there was a span of 12 bases. The CDR3 totals 15 residues. CDR3 nucleotide sequence: TGTGCCAGCAGCGAAAGCGGCCGACGCACAGATACGCAGTATTTT. This encodes CASSESGRRTDTQYF.

Only one count was recorded for this clone. The genes are TRBV7-2 and TRBJ2-2, with D tentatively TRBD1 (6 bases). Trimming removed 4 bases at V and 3 bases at J, with 24 bases between. Germline V CDR1 and CDR2: SGHTA, FQGNSA. The CDR3 is 19 residues long. The CDR3 nucleotides read TGTGCCAGCAGCTCCCAGGGGTCTTGGAAGACTGCTTACACCGGGGAGCTGTTTTTT. It translates to CASSSQGSWKTAYTGELFF.

The rearrangement links TRBV28 to TRBJ2-7, with TRBD2 matching over 10 bases. The V segment lost 8 bases and the J segment 2 bases; nucleotides outside the gene matches: 6. Germline lookup yields CDR1 MDHEN and CDR2 SYDVKM. CDR3 length: 14 amino acids. CDR3 sequence reads: CASALAGGTYEQYF. The DNA for the CDR3 is TGTGCCAGCGCTTTAGCGGGAGGCACCTACGAGCAGTACTTC.

This chain links TRBV11-3 with TRBJ1-1; D is unresolved. With 1 base removed from V and 11 bases from J, the gap between germline ends came to 17 bases. The CDR3 runs to 14 residues. CDR1 is SGHNT, CDR2 YENEEA, per germline. CDR3 nucleotide sequence: TGTGCCAGCAGCTTAGTACGACCTGAGTCGGGGGCTTTCTTT. This sequence encodes CASSLVRPESGAFF.

The sample holds one count of this clone. The J gene is TRBJ2-3, the V gene TRBV7-2; a possible D gene is TRBD2 (6 bases). CDR3 length equals 14 residues. Looked up from germline, CDR1 is SGHTA and CDR2 is FQGNSA. V was cut by 0 bases and J by 7 bases, with 11 bases left in between. The CDR3 sequence is CASSLAGTDYTQYF. The CDR3 DNA reads TGTGCCAGCAGCTTAGCCGGGACTGATTATACGCAGTATTTT.

The gene calls are TRBV19 and TRBJ2-7, with a tentative D call TRBD1 (6 bases). CDR3 length: 14 residues. Germline assignment: CDR1 LNHDA and CDR2 SQIVND (reference sequence). Trimming left V 3 bases short and J 0 bases short, with 9 bases between. Here the CDR3 DNA reads TGTGCCAGTAGTATGCAACAGGGCTCCTACGAGCAGTACTTC. It codes for CASSMQQGSYEQYF. Looking up the rest from reference TRBV19 and TRBJ2-7 gives the full variable domain: DGGITQSPKYLFRKEGQNVTLSCEQNLNHDAMYWYRQDPGQGLRLIYYSQIVNDFQKGDIAEGYSVSREKKESFPLTVTSAQKNPTAFYLCASSMQQGSYEQYFGPGTRLTVT.

This clone was seen a handful of times. The chain combines TRBV6-2 or TRBV6-3 with TRBJ2-1; a weak D match, TRBD2 (6 bases). CDR3 length: 14 residues. Germline V CDR1 and CDR2: MNHEY, SVGEGT. V lost 11 bases, J lost 5 bases, and 19 bases lay in between. This CDR3 is CAGSYGGEHNEQFF. The CDR3 region has the DNA TGTGCCGGGAGTTATGGCGGGGAACACAATGAGCAGTTCTTC.

CDR3 protein: CASRAQGVSNQPQHF. CDR3 coding DNA: TGTGCCAGCAGGGCACAGGGAGTGAGCAATCAGCCCCAGCATTTT. The chain links TRBV2 to TRBJ1-5, with D possibly being TRBD1 (6 bases). Germline loops: CDR1 SNHLY, CDR2 FYNNEI. Trimming stripped 6 bases from V and 1 base from J, with 13 bases between. The CDR3 is 15 amino acids.

The chain joins TRBV27 to TRBJ1-2; D remains ambiguous. This CDR3 region has 14 residues. Trimming cost V 2 bases and J 0 bases, with 7 bases left between them. Germline CDR1 MNHEY, CDR2 SMNVEV (reference sequence). The CDR3 sequence is CASSLRQSNYGYTF. CDR3 in DNA: TGTGCCAGCAGTTTACGCCAGTCTAACTATGGCTACACCTTC.

The V gene is TRBV5-4, the J gene TRBJ2-7, with 7 bases aligning to TRBD1. Germline assignment: CDR1 SGHNT and CDR2 YYREEE (reference sequence). This CDR3 comprises 15 residues. V shed 1 base, J shed 3 bases, and the junction held 7 bases outside the gene matches. In nucleotides, the CDR3 is TGTGCCAGCAGCTTGCGGGACAGACTCGTCTACGAGCAGTACTTC. Its translation is CASSLRDRLVYEQYF.

This clone has a single count. The chain links TRBV29-1 to TRBJ2-5; 9 nucleotides match TRBD1. J gave up 1 base and V 6 bases, and 6 bases lay outside the gene matches. The CDR3 contains 14 residues. CDR1 is SQVTM and CDR2 is ANQGSEA in the germline V gene. The chain's CDR3 is CSVGTGTPQETQYF. The CDR3 bases are TGCAGCGTGGGGACAGGGACTCCCCAAGAGACCCAGTACTTC.

The chain links TRBV5-4 to TRBJ2-3; perhaps TRBD2 as D (6 bases). Germline lookup yields CDR1 SGHNT and CDR2 YYREEE (reference sequence). Trimming pared 1 base from V and 6 bases from J, leaving 15 bases between. There are 15 residues in the CDR3. The CDR3 coding sequence is TGTGCCAGCAGCTTGTCGGCTAGCGAGTTGGATACGCAGTATTTT. Encoded protein: CASSLSASELDTQYF.

The chain carries TRBV5-6 and TRBJ1-2, with 8 bases fitting TRBD1. The CDR3 has 16 residues. V was clipped by 4 bases and J by 2 bases; unmatched bases: 10. The germline gives CDR1 SGHDT, CDR2 YYEEEE. The CDR3 reads CASSKTDRAGNYGYTF. Written as DNA, the CDR3 is TGTGCCAGCAGCAAGACGGACAGGGCCGGGAACTATGGCTACACCTTC.

This clone was observed a few times. V and J are TRBV11-2 and TRBJ1-1, with 10 bases aligning to TRBD1. Germline-derived CDR1 and CDR2 are SGHAT and FQNNGV. The CDR3 extends over 14 amino acids. The J segment lost 5 bases and the V segment lost 7 bases, leaving 7 bases of the junction unmatched. The CDR3 coding sequence is TGTGCCAGCAAACCCGACAGGGGGCGAACTGAAGCTTTCTTT. The encoded protein is CASKPDRGRTEAFF.